This entry lists 15 T cell receptor beta chains sequenced from one sample in a study of PD-1 blockade in classical Hodgkin lymphoma. Time point specified: cycle 4 day 1 (C4D1), after around six weeks of nivolumab. Every patient experienced relapse after autologous stem cell transplantation, and brentuximab vedotin exposure varied. CD8+ T cells were isolated from thawed PBMCs by magnetic negative selection. Profiling relied on immunoSEQ multiplex PCR, and the TCRdb table lists in-frame clones only, not all of them. The table lists 15,000 to 20,000 clones, about 88% of them singletons, with roughly 5% in the top ten. The sample here was CD8+ T cells from blood, taken before the fourth cycle of nivolumab. These receptors came from a human donor with classical Hodgkin lymphoma.

This chain uses TRBV13 with TRBJ1-2; D unclear. Germline V gives CDR1 PRHDT, CDR2 FYEKMQ (reference sequence). V dropped 3 bases and J dropped 2 bases, with 7 bases sitting between them. The CDR3 runs 13 residues. As DNA, the CDR3 is TGTGCCAGCAGCTTCGGGAGGAACTATGGCTACACCTTC. This sequence encodes CASSFGRNYGYTF.

The chain couples TRBV5-1 to TRBJ2-1, with 12 bases that match TRBD2. Germline V gene data show CDR1 as SGHRS and CDR2 as YFSETQ. The CDR3 has 17 amino acids. Trimming cost V 3 bases and J 0 bases; bases outside gene matches: 4. In nucleotides, the CDR3 is TGCGCCAGCAGCTCAGGACTAGCGGGGTACTCCTACAATGAGCAGTTCTTC. Translating it yields CASSSGLAGYSYNEQFF.

In DNA form, the CDR3 reads TGTGCCACTTCGACTCTAGCGGGAGGCGGTACAGATACGCAGTATTTT. This codes for CATSTLAGGGTDTQYF. This chain connects TRBV2 to TRBJ2-3; 11 bases match TRBD2. From germline, CDR1 is SNHLY and CDR2 FYNNEI. CDR3 length: 16 residues. Trimming cost V 10 bases and J 3 bases; bases outside gene matches: 12.

The DNA of the CDR3 is TGTGCCAGCAGCGTAGCTAAGGGTGGAGACGCGAACACCGGGGAGCTGTTTTTT. Protein sequence: CASSVAKGGDANTGELFF. The J gene is TRBJ2-2, the V gene TRBV9; no clear D gene. V dropped 0 bases and J dropped 0 bases, with 15 bases sitting between them. Looked up from germline, CDR1 is SGDLS and CDR2 is YYNGEE. CDR3 size: 18 residues.

The chain couples TRBV19 to TRBJ2-7, with D unclear. The V end was cut by 3 bases, the J end by 6 bases, with 9 bases between. CDR1 and CDR2 from the germline V gene are LNHDA and SQIVND (reference sequence). The CDR3 extends over 12 amino acids. The CDR3 region has the DNA TGTGCCAGTAGTATCGGTGGTGCCGAGCAGTACTTC. This codes for CASSIGGAEQYF.

CDR3 sequence (DNA): TGCGCCAGCAGCTTGGGTGGGGTACATGGCTACACCTTC. This encodes CASSLGGVHGYTF. This chain uses TRBV5-1 with TRBJ1-2; D is unresolved. Germline V CDR1 and CDR2: SGHRS, YFSETQ. This CDR3 is 13 amino acids long. Deletions cut 0 bases from V and 6 bases from J, with 9 bases between.

The chain joins TRBV2 to TRBJ2-7; no reliable D call. V was clipped by 5 bases and J by 3 bases, with 11 bases between them. CDR3 length: 13 residues. From germline, CDR1 is SNHLY and CDR2 FYNNEI. The CDR3 coding sequence is TGTGCCAGCAGTCCCCCCGACCACTACGAGCAGTACTTC. It translates to CASSPPDHYEQYF.

The chain uses TRBV30 and TRBJ2-1; D not resolved. CDR1 GTSNPN and CDR2 SVGIG come from the germline V gene (reference sequence). V lost 3 bases and J 9 bases, leaving 9 bases between the germline ends. The CDR3 extends over 11 amino acids. CDR3 sequence: CAWSSVAEQFF. For the CDR3, the DNA is TGTGCCTGGAGCTCCGTCGCTGAGCAGTTCTTC.

The chain links TRBV7-6 to TRBJ1-5; D call uncertain. Looked up from germline, CDR1 is SGHVS and CDR2 is FNYEAQ. Trimming took 1 base from V and 6 from J, leaving 7 bases between them. The CDR3 has 13 residues. The CDR3 nucleotides read TGTGCCAGCAGCTTAGGGGAGCTTCAGCCCCAGCATTTT. It is translated as CASSLGELQPQHF.

This chain links TRBV11-2 with TRBJ2-1, with 7 bases identical to TRBD2. With V trimmed by 5 bases and J by 14 bases, 9 bases remained unmatched. The CDR3 covers 12 residues. Germline values: CDR1 SGHAT, CDR2 FQNNGV. DNA of the CDR3: TGTGCCAGCAGCCCGGATACCGGGGGGAAGTTCTTC. This encodes CASSPDTGGKFF.

The gene calls are TRBV7-3 and TRBJ1-1, with 8 bases aligning to TRBD1. CDR3 length: 14 residues. Unmatched junction bases numbered 6, after V lost 5 bases and J lost 4 bases. The germline gives CDR1 SGHTA, CDR2 FQGTGA. CDR3: CASSRTGRGTEAFF. CDR3 DNA: TGTGCCAGCAGCCGGACAGGGAGGGGCACTGAAGCTTTCTTT. The complete variable domain, with remaining parts taken from reference TRBV7-3 and TRBJ1-1, reads GAGVSQTPSNKVTEKGKYVELRCDPISGHTALYWYRQSLGQGPEFLIYFQGTGAADDSGLPNDRFFAVRPEGSVSTLKIQRTERGDSAVYLCASSRTGRGTEAFFGQGTRLTVV.

This clone has just a few counts. For the CDR3, the DNA is TGTGCCAGCAGTTTAAGCCCATCAGGCTATGGCTACACCTTC. Translated, it gives CASSLSPSGYGYTF. The rearrangement uses TRBV27 and TRBJ1-2, with no clear D. Trimming left V 2 bases short and J 4 bases short, with 11 bases between. This CDR3 comprises 14 residues. Per germline, CDR1 MNHEY and CDR2 SMNVEV (reference sequence).

This clone occurred once. The chain combines TRBV7-9 with TRBJ2-7; TRBD2 matches at 9 bases. CDR3 length equals 16 residues. V was pared by 2 bases and J by 0 bases, with 5 bases of the junction left unmatched. CDR1 is SEHNR, CDR2 FQNEAQ, per germline (reference sequence). The CDR3 coding sequence is TGTGCCAGCAGCTTAAGCGGGGGGTATAGCTCCTACGAGCAGTACTTC. Protein sequence: CASSLSGGYSSYEQYF.

This clone was seen a single time. V and J are TRBV11-2 and TRBJ2-3; D may match TRBD1 or TRBD2 (5 bases each). Germline values: CDR1 SGHAT, CDR2 FQNNGV. This CDR3 contains 14 residues. V was cut by 1 base and J by 4 bases, with 9 bases left in between. The CDR3 spells CASSLGRGPDTQYF. In DNA, the CDR3 is TGTGCCAGCAGCTTAGGACGGGGCCCAGATACGCAGTATTTT.

This chain joins TRBV7-9 and TRBJ2-1; a possible D gene is TRBD1 (5 bases). V was trimmed by 5 bases and J by 1 base, leaving 12 bases between them. CDR1 and CDR2 from the germline V gene are SEHNR and FQNEAQ (reference sequence). The CDR3 extends over 15 amino acids. CDR3 protein: CASSQGPASYNEQFF. The CDR3 DNA reads as TGTGCCAGCAGCCAGGGTCCCGCATCCTACAATGAGCAGTTCTTC.